This T cell receptor (beta chain) was recorded in a study of T cells in Graves' hyperthyroidism and ophthalmopathy. Study results and caveats: Model predictions of ophthalmopathy came a median roughly 6.4 months before onset. Blood samples included most of the expanded thyroid clonotypes exceeding 0.001.

What was amplified from RNA transcripts were TCR beta CDR3 regions. The HTBI set primed first-round TCR CDR3 RT-PCR. Each CDR3 protein is one row after TCRdb ran MiXCR on the multiplex PCR reads. The sample lists hundreds of thousands of distinct CDR3 sequences; roughly 14% were seen once. Clinical symptoms, serum thyroxine, TRAb, thyroid ultrasound and orbital computed tomography informed diagnoses. Under 12 ml fresh peripheral blood yielded the PBMCs. Comment on this clonotype: Its antigen is currently unknown.

This CDR3 contains 15 residues. The germline gives CDR1 MGHDK, CDR2 SYGVNS. V was pared by 0 bases and J by 7 bases, with 9 bases of the junction left unmatched. Sequenced input: blood. This clonotype was obtained from a woman between 18 and 29 years old with Graves' hyperthyroidism that later progressed to Graves' ophthalmopathy. The chain joins TRBV25-1 to TRBJ2-7, with TRBD2 matching 7 bases. CDR3 nucleotide sequence: TGTGCCAGCAGTGAATATAAGACGGGAGGAGCGGAGCAGTACTTC. It codes for CASSEYKTGGAEQYF.